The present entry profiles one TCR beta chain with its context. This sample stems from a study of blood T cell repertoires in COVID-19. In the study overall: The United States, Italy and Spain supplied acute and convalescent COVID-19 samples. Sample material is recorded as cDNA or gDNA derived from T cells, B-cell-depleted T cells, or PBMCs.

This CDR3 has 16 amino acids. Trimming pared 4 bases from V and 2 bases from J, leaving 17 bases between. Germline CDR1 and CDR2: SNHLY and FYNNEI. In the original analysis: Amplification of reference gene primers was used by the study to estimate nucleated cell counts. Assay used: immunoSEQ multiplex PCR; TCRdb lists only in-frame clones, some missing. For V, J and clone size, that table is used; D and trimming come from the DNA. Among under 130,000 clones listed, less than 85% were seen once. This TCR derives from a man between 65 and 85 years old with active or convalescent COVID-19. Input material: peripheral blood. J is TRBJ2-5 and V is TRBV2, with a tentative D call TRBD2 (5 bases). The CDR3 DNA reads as TGTGCCAGCAGTGTTCCCGGGATTTGGGGACAAGAGACCCAGTACTTC. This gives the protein CASSVPGIWGQETQYF.